This T cell receptor (beta chain) derives from a study of T-cell reconstitution after alpha-beta-depleted transplantation in children. Study-level results: For some patients, TCRbeta diversity was high at day 60 because of recipient T cells and thymic progenitors that survived. The study reportedly traced alpha-beta T cells about two months after transplant to several hundred expanded graft clones. Newly generated T cells supplied most T-cell counts and diversity one year post-transplant.

V lost 2 bases, J lost 4 bases, and 12 bases lay in between. This CDR3 is built from 15 residues. Germline V gene data show CDR1 as KGHSH and CDR2 as LQKENI. Using unique molecular identifiers, the investigators prepared the TCRbeta library. From the PCR reads, TCRdb called clonotypes with MiXCR, one entry per CDR3 protein. There are about 600,000 distinct CDR3 sequences in the sample; 13% occur only once, and approximately 2.1% lies in the top ten. This clonotype has just a few counts. Its antigen is unidentified. The rearrangement links TRBV18 to TRBJ2-4; unclear D gene. Source: PBMCs, mostly from graft donor cells, taken 360 days after TCRalphabeta/CD19-depleted stem cell transplant. The clonotype was recovered from a male patient younger than 18 who had a stem cell transplant for acute myeloid leukemia, so the T cells may come from the graft donor. CDR3 residues: CASSPIGRPKNIQYF. DNA of the CDR3: TGTGCCAGCTCACCAATAGGACGGCCTAAAAACATTCAGTACTTC.